The rows below give T cell receptor beta chains drawn from one sample of a study of T cell responses to AZD1222 COVID-19 vaccine. Libraries were prepared by immunoSEQ multiplex PCR; TCRdb keeps only in-frame clonotypes and omits some of them. In the table there are about 70,000 clones, 84% of which are singletons. Sequenced material: peripheral blood, taken on day 0 of AZD1222 vaccination. Every receptor here comes from an adult in good health. CDR3s include the opening cysteine and the closing phenylalanine or tryptophan.

v_call	j_call	cdr3_aa
TRBV19	TRBJ1-1	CASSALVEAFF
TRBV11-2	TRBJ1-6	CASSPSPYYNSPLHF
TRBV5-4	TRBJ1-4	CASSLDGGASEKLFF
TRBV4-3	TRBJ1-5	CASSQEVRGNQPQHF
TRBV12-3/TRBV12-4	TRBJ2-5	CASSLGALETQYF
TRBV5-4	TRBJ1-2	CASSPYRGGNYGYTF
TRBV12-3/TRBV12-4	TRBJ1-2	CASTLNRGGYTF
TRBV7-9	TRBJ1-3	CASSLGTTESGNTIYF
TRBV6-5	TRBJ1-2	CAIGQGKGGYTF
TRBV12-5	TRBJ2-3	CASGPGGRTDTQYF
TRBV19	TRBJ2-1	CASSEGRHNEQFF
TRBV10-3	TRBJ1-5	CAISESMGSNQPQHF
TRBV7-3	TRBJ2-2	CASSPTQNTGELFF
TRBV5-1	TRBJ1-1	CASSLAEGDPTEAFF
TRBV9	TRBJ2-2	CASSEGTSNTGELFF
TRBV28	TRBJ1-3	CASSSRQGASGNTIYF
TRBV3-1/TRBV3-2	TRBJ1-6	CASSFDNACSYNSPLHF
TRBV15	TRBJ1-2	CATSARSAPVFYGYTF
TRBV19	TRBJ2-1	CASSISDRGHEQFF
TRBV6-5	TRBJ2-7	CASSYSSGVYEQYF
TRBV18	TRBJ2-5	CASSPGLGETQYF
TRBV28	TRBJ1-2	CASSQPGPLYGYTF
TRBV2	TRBJ1-1	CASSPGQGRNTEAFF
TRBV5-4	TRBJ1-1	CASSPKVGNTEAFF
TRBV30	TRBJ2-2	CAWTETEWGELFF
TRBV9	TRBJ1-1	CASSVEGGPNTEAFF
TRBV14	TRBJ1-1	CASSQDLWSTEAFF
TRBV24-1	TRBJ1-1	CATGGENTEAFF
TRBV10-3	TRBJ1-2	CAISEQGNYGYTF
TRBV7-2	TRBJ1-2	CASSLNGQNGYTF
TRBV9	TRBJ1-3	CASSVSGNTIYF
TRBV7-3	TRBJ2-1	CASSTTGGPSYNEQFF
TRBV6-5	TRBJ2-5	CASSYLAGGPGTQYF
TRBV29-1	TRBJ2-6	CSVESGGSGANVLTF
TRBV6-5	TRBJ2-7	CASYAPGRSSYEQYF
TRBV5-1	TRBJ2-2	CASSLDSSNTGELFF
TRBV18	TRBJ2-7	CASSPEVEQYF
TRBV25-1	TRBJ2-5	CASSAIHGTQYF
TRBV4-3	TRBJ1-1	CASSQANLNTEAFF
TRBV20-1	TRBJ1-3	CSAKAVNTIYF
TRBV6-5	TRBJ2-7	CASRRDRGAYEQYF
TRBV7-2	TRBJ1-1	CASSLASIRQTTEAFF
TRBV6-5	TRBJ2-1	CASSLVGRGKNEQFF
TRBV6-5	TRBJ1-5	CASSNGGNQPQHF
TRBV7-8	TRBJ1-1	CASSFGTGDTEAFF